The rows below give T cell receptor beta chains drawn from one sample of a study of cytomegalovirus exposure and HLA in healthy donors. This table comes from immunoSEQ multiplex PCR, and its TCRdb copy is limited to in-frame clones, with some not included. The data hold about 95,000 clones, with over 60% observed a single time. Source material: PBMCs. Receptors originate from a man aged 30 to 45 in good health and CMV-seropositive. Both conserved end residues are part of each CDR3. The D gene is left open where the match is weak. A clone size is listed for some rows: how often the clone was seen (once, few, many), or a class if it is expanded.

CDR3 length,J gene,D gene,V gene,clone size,CDR3 protein,CDR3 DNA
15,TRBJ1-2,-,TRBV5-1,-,CASSLDFDRSYGYTF,TGCGCCAGCAGCTTGGATTTCGACAGGAGCTATGGCTACACCTTC
14,TRBJ2-5,-,TRBV7-8,few,CASSLAGAGETQYF,TGTGCCAGCAGCTTAGCAGGAGCGGGAGAGACCCAGTACTTC
16,TRBJ1-2,-,TRBV5-4,-,CASSLDSVRALGGYTF,TGTGCCAGCAGCTTAGACAGTGTCAGGGCGCTTGGGGGCTACACCTTC
13,TRBJ2-1,TRBD2,TRBV7-9,few,CASSLGLAGEQFF,TGTGCCAGCAGCCTGGGACTAGCGGGAGAACAGTTCTTC
12,TRBJ2-5,TRBD1,TRBV29-1,-,CSSGQGQETQYF,TGCAGCTCCGGACAGGGGCAAGAGACCCAGTACTTC
16,TRBJ2-1,TRBD2,TRBV25-1,-,CASSHPGLGSYNEQFF,TGTGCCAGCAGTCATCCGGGACTAGGGTCCTACAATGAGCAGTTCTTC
13,TRBJ1-2,TRBD1,TRBV29-1,-,CSVQGTGDYGYTF,TGCAGCGTCCAAGGGACAGGGGACTATGGCTACACCTTC
13,TRBJ2-5,TRBD1,TRBV29-1,-,CSVARGLRETQYF,TGCAGCGTTGCCAGGGGGCTCAGAGAGACCCAGTACTTC
14,TRBJ2-7,TRBD1,TRBV5-1,-,CASSFGTGVYEQYF,TGCGCCAGCAGCTTCGGGACAGGGGTCTACGAGCAGTACTTC
17,TRBJ1-6,-,TRBV7-9,-,CASAEGTPSSYNSPLHF,TGTGCCAGCGCAGAGGGGACACCGAGCTCCTATAATTCACCCCTCCACTTT
13,TRBJ1-4,TRBD1,TRBV6-1,-,CASLRDRGEKLFF,TGTGCCAGTCTTCGGGACAGGGGGGAAAAACTGTTTTTT
15,TRBJ1-6,TRBD1,TRBV4-2,once,CASSQSPGQGRPLHF,TGTGCCAGCAGCCAATCCCCGGGACAGGGGAGACCCCTCCACTTT
13,TRBJ1-1,-,TRBV6-6,-,CASSLQGYTEAFF,TGTGCCAGCAGTTTGCAGGGGTACACTGAAGCTTTCTTT
10,TRBJ2-5,-,TRBV20-1,-,CSASEETQYF,TGCAGTGCTAGCGAAGAGACCCAGTACTTC
17,TRBJ2-3,-,TRBV9,few,CASSVGGTSRDADTQYF,TGTGCCAGCAGCGTAGGGGGAACTAGCCGGGACGCAGATACGCAGTATTTT
15,TRBJ2-7,TRBD2,TRBV18,-,CASSPRTSGHYEQYF,TGTGCCAGCTCGCCCCGGACTAGCGGGCACTACGAGCAGTACTTC
15,TRBJ1-3,TRBD1,TRBV18,-,CASSPVGTEGNTIYF,TGTGCCAGCTCACCTGTCGGGACAGAGGGAAACACCATATATTTT
13,TRBJ1-2,TRBD1,TRBV6-5,once,CASSRLAGGGYTF,TGTGCCAGCAGTCGACTAGCAGGGGGCGGCTACACCTTC
13,TRBJ2-7,TRBD1,TRBV5-6,-,CASSVRQGYEQYF,TGTGCCAGCAGCGTTCGACAGGGCTACGAGCAGTACTTC
13,TRBJ2-5,-,TRBV6-5,once,CASSYTTWETQYF,TGTGCCAGCAGTTACACGACATGGGAGACCCAGTACTTC
16,TRBJ2-1,-,TRBV15,few,CATSRLDRSSYNEQFF,TGTGCCACCAGCAGGTTAGACAGGAGCTCCTACAATGAGCAGTTCTTC
15,TRBJ2-3,-,TRBV9,-,CASSVGPRATDTQYF,TGTGCCAGCAGCGTAGGACCCAGGGCCACAGATACGCAGTATTTT
16,TRBJ1-3,-,TRBV19,-,CASGGRRLESGNTIYF,TGTGCCAGTGGAGGCAGGAGGTTGGAATCTGGAAACACCATATATTTT
15,TRBJ2-5,TRBD1,TRBV7-2,-,CASSGGDRVIQTQYF,TGTGCCAGCAGCGGGGGGGACAGGGTGATACAGACCCAGTACTTC
15,TRBJ1-2,TRBD1,TRBV5-6,-,CASSNQGQTYYGYTF,TGTGCCAGCAGCAATCAGGGACAGACCTACTATGGCTACACCTTC
14,TRBJ2-3,TRBD2,TRBV6-1,-,CASRTSGGADTQYF,TGTGCCAGCAGGACTAGCGGGGGCGCAGATACGCAGTATTTT
13,TRBJ1-2,-,TRBV5-6,once,CASSPLQGLFYTF,TGTGCCAGCAGCCCGTTGCAGGGTCTTTTCTACACCTTC
14,TRBJ1-5,TRBD1,TRBV11-2,-,CASSVDRARQPQHF,TGTGCCAGCAGCGTAGACAGGGCGCGGCAGCCCCAGCATTTT
16,TRBJ2-2,TRBD1,TRBV7-9,-,CSSSPKDRGETGELFF,TGTTCCAGCAGCCCCAAGGACAGGGGAGAGACCGGGGAGCTGTTTTTT
15,TRBJ1-6,-,TRBV7-3,-,CASSLLGGDNSPLHF,TGTGCCAGCAGCTTACTAGGGGGGGATAATTCACCCCTCCACTTT
15,TRBJ2-1,-,TRBV9,-,CASSVGRGQYNEQFF,TGTGCCAGCAGCGTAGGGAGAGGGCAGTACAATGAGCAGTTCTTC
13,TRBJ1-1,-,TRBV6-1,few,CASRETVNTEAFF,TGTGCCAGCAGGGAGACAGTTAACACTGAAGCTTTCTTT
14,TRBJ2-5,TRBD1,TRBV12-5,-,CASGLGQGHRAQYF,TGTGCTAGTGGTTTGGGACAGGGGCATCGGGCCCAGTACTTC
20,TRBJ2-7,TRBD2,TRBV12-5,-,CASGPLGDSLGLAGLGEQYF,TGTGCTAGTGGTCCCTTAGGGGACAGTCTGGGACTAGCGGGACTTGGCGAGCAGTACTTC
15,TRBJ2-1,-,TRBV18,-,CASSSTGTPYNEQFF,TGTGCCAGCTCATCTACAGGTACTCCCTACAATGAGCAGTTCTTC
17,TRBJ2-3,-,TRBV6-1,-,CASSEAPLDSFKDTQYF,TGTGCCAGCAGTGAAGCGCCTCTTGACAGTTTCAAAGATACGCAGTATTTT
15,TRBJ2-1,TRBD2,TRBV7-2,-,CASSPSGSGSNEQFF,TGTGCCAGCAGTCCAAGCGGGAGCGGATCTAATGAGCAGTTCTTC
12,TRBJ1-1,-,TRBV5-6,-,CASSRRGGEAFF,TGTGCCAGCAGTCGGAGGGGAGGTGAAGCTTTCTTT
15,TRBJ1-2,TRBD1,TRBV28,-,CASSSRDSKPYGYTF,TGTGCCAGCAGCTCCCGGGACAGCAAACCCTATGGCTACACCTTC
15,TRBJ2-1,TRBD1,TRBV6-5,-,CASSFTGTVYNEQFF,TGTGCCAGCAGTTTTACCGGGACAGTGTACAATGAGCAGTTCTTC
14,TRBJ1-3,-,TRBV9,-,CASTPGRSGNTIYF,TGTGCCAGCACTCCCGGGAGGTCTGGAAACACCATATATTTT
14,TRBJ1-1,TRBD1,TRBV29-1,few,CSVYKTGGNTEAFF,TGCAGCGTATACAAGACAGGGGGGAACACTGAAGCTTTCTTT
15,TRBJ2-7,TRBD1,TRBV7-2,-,CASARGGTGFGEQYF,TGTGCCAGCGCTAGAGGGGGGACAGGGTTCGGCGAGCAGTACTTC
13,TRBJ1-1,-,TRBV10-2,few,CASSYRTGTEAFF,TGCGCCAGCAGCTACCGTACGGGGACTGAAGCTTTCTTT
13,TRBJ1-1,-,TRBV6-6,-,CASTRRENTEAFF,TGTGCCAGCACCCGCAGGGAGAACACTGAAGCTTTCTTT
10,TRBJ2-1,-,TRBV20-1,-,CSASEVEQFF,TGCAGTGCTTCGGAGGTTGAGCAGTTCTTC
13,TRBJ2-5,-,TRBV7-2,-,CASSFDIQETQYF,TGTGCCAGCAGCTTTGACATACAAGAGACCCAGTACTTC
15,TRBJ2-3,-,TRBV11-1,-,CASSLDMAVTDTQYF,TGTGCCAGCAGCCTCGACATGGCAGTCACAGATACGCAGTATTTT
17,TRBJ2-7,TRBD2,TRBV4-2,-,CASSQTGTSGASYGQYF,TGTGCCAGCAGCCAAACCGGCACAAGCGGGGCCTCCTACGGGCAGTACTTC
13,TRBJ1-6,-,TRBV6-1,-,CASSDRDNSPLHF,TGTGCCAGCAGTGACAGGGATAATTCACCCCTCCACTTT
13,TRBJ2-7,-,TRBV30,once,CASSGRSAYEQYF,TGTGCCTCCTCCGGGAGATCGGCCTACGAGCAGTACTTC
15,TRBJ1-2,TRBD1,TRBV7-2,once,CASSTRQGVDYGYTF,TGTGCCAGCAGCACCCGACAGGGGGTCGACTATGGCTACACCTTC
17,TRBJ2-1,TRBD1,TRBV9,-,CASSADIRDRGWDEQFF,TGTGCCAGCAGCGCAGATATAAGAGACAGGGGTTGGGATGAGCAGTTCTTC
16,TRBJ2-3,-,TRBV9,-,CASSPRESYRTDTQYF,TGTGCCAGCAGCCCCAGGGAATCGTACCGCACAGATACGCAGTATTTT
14,TRBJ2-7,-,TRBV28,few,CASSFRGGRYEQYF,TGTGCCAGCAGTTTTAGGGGCGGCCGCTACGAGCAGTACTTC
15,TRBJ1-1,TRBD1,TRBV10-3,-,CAIRTGTGSGTEAFF,TGTGCCATCAGAACTGGGACAGGGTCGGGCACTGAAGCTTTCTTT
14,TRBJ1-5,-,TRBV19,-,CASSIGGRNQPQHF,TGTGCCAGTAGTATCGGGGGGCGGAATCAGCCCCAGCATTTT
14,TRBJ2-7,TRBD1,TRBV5-4,-,CASSFRGTAGEQYF,TGTGCCAGCAGCTTTCGAGGGACAGCCGGCGAGCAGTACTTC
14,TRBJ1-2,-,TRBV6-5,-,CASTPGVANYGYTF,TGTGCCAGCACTCCAGGGGTTGCAAACTATGGCTACACCTTC